This TCR beta chain is from a study of shared clonotypes between healthy human individuals. Findings of the study overall: The study found lower generation probabilities in non-shared clonotypes than in those shared by all four donors. When naive CD4 clonotypes were compared across a handful of donors, 4% to 6.5% were shared. There were few donors, and this limited the genetic and exposure-history diversity represented. On the whole, naive subsets had larger estimated richness than memory subsets had.

The table came from immunoSEQ multiplex PCR; TCRdb's copy has only in-frame clones and leaves some out. The sample has 2 million to 2.5 million clones, roughly 90% seen once. In the case of this clone: Its target is unknown.

Germline V gene lookup returns CDR1 SGHRS and CDR2 YFSETQ. After removal of 4 bases from V and 4 bases from J, the junction contained 9 bases not matched to a gene. The CDR3 runs 15 residues. The source material was naive CD4+ T cells from PBMCs. Subset specified: CD45RA+ positively selected. The sequence came from a man aged 18 to 30 in good health. Some clones in this sample may be carry-over from other donors' samples. The rearrangement uses TRBV5-1 and TRBJ2-7; TRBD1 agrees at 9 bases. The CDR3 sequence: CASSNYPGQGYEQYF. CDR3 sequence (DNA): TGCGCCAGCAGCAACTACCCGGGACAGGGTTACGAGCAGTACTTC. Filled out from reference TRBV5-1 and TRBJ2-7, the complete variable domain reads KAGVTQTPRYLIKTRGQQVTLSCSPISGHRSVSWYQQTPGQGLQFLFEYFSETQRNKGNFPGRFSGRQFSNSRSEMNVSTLELGDSALYLCASSNYPGQGYEQYFGPGTRLTVT.